The sequence of this T cell receptor beta chain was determined in a study of shared clonotypes between healthy human individuals. Libraries were prepared by immunoSEQ multiplex PCR; TCRdb keeps only in-frame clonotypes and omits some of them. This table holds over 850,000 clones, around three quarters found once. Germline V CDR1 and CDR2: KGHSY, FQNENV. This CDR3 has 11 amino acids. V shed 4 bases and J shed 10 bases, with 8 bases lying between them. Only a few counts were recorded for this clone. The J gene is TRBJ2-1, the V gene TRBV16; D remains unclear. The source material was memory CD4+ T cells from PBMCs. Subset in this sample: CD45RA-negative fraction. The sequence was obtained from a man aged 18 to 29 in good health. Some clones in this sample may be carry-over from other donors' samples. CDR3 coding DNA: TGTGCCAGCAGCCCCCAGGTCGAGCAGTTCTTC. Protein sequence: CASSPQVEQFF.